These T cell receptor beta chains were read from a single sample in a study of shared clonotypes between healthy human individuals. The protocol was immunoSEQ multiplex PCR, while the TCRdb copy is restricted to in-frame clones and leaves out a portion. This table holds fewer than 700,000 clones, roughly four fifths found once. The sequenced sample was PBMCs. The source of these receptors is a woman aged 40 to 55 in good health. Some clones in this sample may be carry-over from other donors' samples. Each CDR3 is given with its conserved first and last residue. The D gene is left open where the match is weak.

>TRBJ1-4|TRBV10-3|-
CAIRMDDSTNEKLFF
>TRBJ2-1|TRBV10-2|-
CASRSQGKNEQFF
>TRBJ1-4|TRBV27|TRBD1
CASSFTGEGEKLFF
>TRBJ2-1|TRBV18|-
CASSPPSGSDEQFF
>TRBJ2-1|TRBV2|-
CASSVGGQALNEQFF
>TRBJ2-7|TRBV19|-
CASSARTGNSYEQYF
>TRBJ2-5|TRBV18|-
CASSPIGETQYF
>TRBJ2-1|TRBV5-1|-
CASSFYNEQFF
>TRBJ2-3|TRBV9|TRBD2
CASSVDGRVIGTDTQYF
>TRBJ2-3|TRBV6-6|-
CASSYPRRGLTDTQYF
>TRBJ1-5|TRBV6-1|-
CASSAERGNQPQHF
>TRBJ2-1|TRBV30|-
CAWSGVSGRYNEQFF
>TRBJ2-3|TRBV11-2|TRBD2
CASSFWTSGSWDTQYF
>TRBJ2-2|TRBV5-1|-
CASSLERSSGAGELFF
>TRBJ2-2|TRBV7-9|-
CASSLATDTGELFF
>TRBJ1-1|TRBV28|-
CASRVRNQAFF
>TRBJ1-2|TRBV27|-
CASSLAGEGGYTF
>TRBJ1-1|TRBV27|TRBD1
CASSEERDSDEAFF
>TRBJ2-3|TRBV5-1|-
CASGDQGSSDTQYF
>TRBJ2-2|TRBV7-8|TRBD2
CASSRGASGRALNTGELFF
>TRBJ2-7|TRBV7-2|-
CASSVAAGETYEQYF
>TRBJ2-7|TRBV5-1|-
CASSFLDKNTYEQYF
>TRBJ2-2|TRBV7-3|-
CASSLPGTYNTGELFF
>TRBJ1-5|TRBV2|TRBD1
CASRSPTGDTNQPQHF
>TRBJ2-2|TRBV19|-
CASSIRANTGELFF
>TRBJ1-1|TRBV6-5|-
CASRLGQNSRQAFF
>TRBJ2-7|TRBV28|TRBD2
CASSSRGRSGTVIWEQYF
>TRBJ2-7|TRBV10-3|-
CAISEGGNEQYF
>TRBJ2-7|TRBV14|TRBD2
CASSQVLAGGQYEQYF
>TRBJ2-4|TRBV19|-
CASSNTDIQYF
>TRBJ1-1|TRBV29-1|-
CSVPLAAGTEAFF
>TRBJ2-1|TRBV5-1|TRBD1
CASRKDRGGLEFF
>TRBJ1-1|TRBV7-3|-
CASSLEGNTEAFF
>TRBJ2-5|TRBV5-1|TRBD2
CASSSTGTSGYQETQYF
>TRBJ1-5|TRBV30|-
CAWSTGSNQPQHF
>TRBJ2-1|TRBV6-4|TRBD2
CASSVAGEGGNEQFF
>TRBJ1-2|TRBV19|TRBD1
CASNPGTGDGYTF
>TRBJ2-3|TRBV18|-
CASSPTGADTQYF
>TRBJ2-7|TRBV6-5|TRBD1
CASSRTGVEQYF
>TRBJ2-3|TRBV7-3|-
CASSLDGSTDTQYF
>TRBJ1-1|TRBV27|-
CASSPWAGTEAFF
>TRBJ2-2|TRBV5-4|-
CASSFGPSRNTGELFF
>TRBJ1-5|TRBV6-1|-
CASSVIGQGGQPQHF
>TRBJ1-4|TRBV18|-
CASSRTNEKLFF
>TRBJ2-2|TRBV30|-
CAWVPGRVLKFTGELFF
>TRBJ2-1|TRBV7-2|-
CASSLVVRDEQFF
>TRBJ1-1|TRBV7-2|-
CASSLYQNTEAFF
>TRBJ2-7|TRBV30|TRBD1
CAWSRGLVSEQYF
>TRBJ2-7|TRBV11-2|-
CASSSETGTVLYEQYF
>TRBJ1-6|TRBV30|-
CAWSRNSPLHF
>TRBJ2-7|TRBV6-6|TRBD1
CASSSSRDRATYEQYF
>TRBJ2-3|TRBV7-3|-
CASSSGTTDTQYF
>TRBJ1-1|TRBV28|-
CASTPDLNTEAFF